A selection of T cell receptor beta chains follows, all from one sample in a study of blood T cell repertoires in COVID-19. Measured with immunoSEQ multiplex PCR; TCRdb has only the in-frame clones, and not every one. The sample lists about 270,000 clones; 80% to 90% were seen once. Sequencing used peripheral blood. These receptors came from a woman aged 30 to 39 with COVID-19, enrolled during active disease. CDR3s include the opening cysteine and the closing phenylalanine or tryptophan. D genes are given only for firm matches. Not every row has a clone size; where given, it reads once, few, many or a size class.

CDR3aa | CDR3nt | d_gene | abundance | j_gene | v_gene | len
CASNPRGTYGELFF | TGTGCCAGCAACCCCAGGGGGACCTACGGGGAGCTGTTTTTT | TRBD1 | few | TRBJ2-2 | TRBV7-2 | 14
CASSPPSRGSNTEAFF | TGTGCCAGCAGCCCGCCGAGTCGCGGATCCAACACTGAAGCTTTCTTT | NA | NA | TRBJ1-1 | TRBV3-1/TRBV3-2 | 16
CASSQDRRPVEAFF | TGCGCCAGCAGCCAAGATCGGCGGCCCGTTGAAGCTTTCTTT | NA | NA | TRBJ1-1 | TRBV4-1 | 14
CASRYTGTDSPLHF | TGCGCCAGTCGATACACAGGGACAGACTCACCCCTCCACTTT | TRBD1 | NA | TRBJ1-6 | TRBV5-1 | 14
CSVETGGGYTF | TGCAGCGTTGAAACAGGGGGCGGCTACACCTTC | TRBD1 | NA | TRBJ1-2 | TRBV29-1 | 11
CASSRGNTEAFF | TGCGCCAGCTCCCGCGGGAACACTGAAGCTTTCTTT | NA | NA | TRBJ1-1 | TRBV4-1 | 12
CASSEDRGFSEQYF | TGCGCCAGCAGTGAGGACAGGGGGTTTAGCGAGCAGTACTTC | TRBD1 | NA | TRBJ2-7 | TRBV10-1 | 14
CATRSLIQGNYGYTF | TGTGCCACCAGGAGCTTGATCCAGGGGAACTATGGCTACACCTTC | NA | NA | TRBJ1-2 | TRBV15 | 15
CASSRSLGRGLTEAFF | TGTGCCAGCAGCCGCTCTCTAGGCAGGGGGCTTACTGAAGCTTTCTTT | TRBD1 | NA | TRBJ1-1 | TRBV7-2 | 16
CASSPTIGGADTEAFF | TGTGCCAGCAGCCCGACGATCGGGGGTGCGGACACTGAAGCTTTCTTT | NA | NA | TRBJ1-1 | TRBV3-1/TRBV3-2 | 16
CASSPDSPLHF | TGTGCCAGCAGTCCCGATTCACCCCTCCACTTT | NA | NA | TRBJ1-6 | TRBV7-9 | 11
CASSSYGGANAFF | TGTGCCAGCAGCTCCTATGGGGGGGCGAATGCTTTCTTT | NA | NA | TRBJ1-1 | TRBV11-3 | 13